Listed below are T cell receptor beta chains from one sample, sequenced in a study of shared clonotypes between healthy human individuals. This table comes from immunoSEQ multiplex PCR, and its TCRdb copy is limited to in-frame clones, with some not included. The sample has more than 1,200,000 clones; about 98.5% are singletons. The sample taken for sequencing was naive CD4+ T cells sorted from blood. The receptor set was obtained from a man younger than 40 in good health. Each CDR3 is given with its conserved first and last residue. A D gene is named only where the DNA matches it firmly. For some rows the clone size is stated as once, few or many, or as a class when expanded; others skip it.

TRBD2 NA TRBJ2-1 TRBV5-1 CASSLTSGSYNEQFF TGCGCCAGCAGCTTGACTAGCGGATCCTACAATGAGCAGTTCTTC
NA NA TRBJ2-7 TRBV5-1 CASSLGRGSGPYEQYF TGCGCCAGCAGCTTGGGGCGCGGATCAGGGCCCTACGAGCAGTACTTC
NA NA TRBJ2-6 TRBV30 CAWSAVSGANVLTF TGTGCCTGGAGTGCGGTCTCTGGGGCCAACGTCCTGACTTTC
TRBD2 once TRBJ2-1 TRBV27 CASSRLALNEQFF TGTGCCAGCAGTAGACTAGCGCTCAATGAGCAGTTCTTC
TRBD1 NA TRBJ2-7 TRBV4-1 CASSPGQIVYEQYF TGCGCCAGCAGCCCGGGACAGATTGTCTACGAGCAGTACTTC
NA NA TRBJ2-5 TRBV7-6 CASSPWTVEPLQNF TGTGCCAGCAGCCCCTGGACCGTCGAGCCGCTTCAGAACTTC
TRBD2 NA TRBJ2-7 TRBV9 CASSPGLANSYEQYF TGTGCCAGCAGCCCCGGACTAGCGAACTCCTACGAGCAGTACTTC
NA once TRBJ2-7 TRBV7-2 CASSLGSSWRQYF TGTGCCAGCAGCTTAGGATCTAGTTGGAGGCAGTACTTC
TRBD2 NA TRBJ2-7 TRBV28 CASSFRSSGGLGEQYF TGTGCCAGCAGTTTTAGATCTAGCGGGGGATTGGGCGAGCAGTACTTC
NA once TRBJ2-5 TRBV2 CASSDQGPETQYF TGTGCCAGCAGTGACCAGGGACCCGAGACCCAGTACTTC
NA once TRBJ2-1 TRBV7-9 CASRPTRGPDNEQFF TGTGCCAGCAGGCCTACCCGAGGTCCCGACAATGAGCAGTTCTTC
TRBD2 NA TRBJ2-7 TRBV27 CASSWRSGRASGSSYEQYF TGTGCCAGCAGTTGGCGTAGCGGGCGAGCTAGCGGTAGCTCCTACGAGCAGTACTTC
TRBD1 NA TRBJ2-1 TRBV5-1 CASSETGTYNEQFF TGCGCCAGCAGCGAGACAGGGACCTACAATGAGCAGTTCTTC
NA NA TRBJ1-2 TRBV4-1 CASSSQPRTGYTF TGCGCCAGCAGCTCCCAACCACGGACTGGCTACACCTTC
TRBD1 NA TRBJ1-2 TRBV5-4 CASSLVGRGLYGYTF TGTGCCAGCAGCTTGGTCGGCAGGGGGCTCTATGGCTACACCTTC
NA NA TRBJ1-5 TRBV19 CASSIGGANNQPQHF TGTGCCAGTAGTATTGGGGGGGCTAACAATCAGCCCCAGCATTTT
TRBD2 NA TRBJ2-3 TRBV5-1 CASSPIAGGTDTQYF TGCGCCAGCAGCCCAATAGCGGGAGGCACAGATACGCAGTATTTT
TRBD2 NA TRBJ2-5 TRBV7-9 CASSLERTSGRRYKETQYF TGTGCCAGCAGCTTAGAGCGTACTAGCGGGAGGAGGTATAAAGAGACCCAGTACTTC
NA NA TRBJ2-3 TRBV27 CASSQSGILTDTQYF TGTGCCAGCAGTCAGTCCGGGATCCTCACAGATACGCAGTATTTT
TRBD2 NA TRBJ2-2 TRBV14 CASSQVAGLGAGELFF TGTGCCAGCAGCCAAGTGGCGGGACTAGGCGCCGGGGAGCTGTTTTTT
TRBD2 NA TRBJ2-5 TRBV14 CASSQGPGLAGVWRTSLETQYF TGTGCCAGCAGCCAAGGTCCGGGACTAGCGGGAGTTTGGCGGACCAGCCTGGAGACCCAGTACTTC
TRBD1 NA TRBJ1-4 TRBV10-3 CAISKDRNNEKLFF TGTGCCATCAGTAAGGACAGGAATAATGAAAAACTGTTTTTT
NA NA TRBJ1-4 TRBV7-6 CASSLGTTNEKLFF TGTGCCAGCAGCTTAGGAACAACTAATGAAAAACTGTTTTTT
NA NA TRBJ2-2 TRBV5-5 CASSRYTGELFF TGTGCCAGCAGCCGATACACCGGGGAGCTGTTTTTT
TRBD2 NA TRBJ2-7 TRBV9 CASSFAGTSGAGRGYEQYF TGTGCCAGCAGCTTCGCCGGGACTAGCGGGGCGGGAAGGGGTTACGAGCAGTACTTC
NA NA TRBJ2-5 TRBV12-5 CASGLGLGPQETQYF TGTGCTAGTGGTTTGGGCCTAGGACCTCAAGAGACCCAGTACTTC
NA NA TRBJ2-7 TRBV15 CATSRGGTTSYEQYF TGTGCCACCAGCAGAGGAGGGACCACCTCCTACGAGCAGTACTTC
TRBD1 NA TRBJ1-1 TRBV11-3 CASSDRGNTEAFF TGTGCCAGCAGCGACAGGGGGAACACTGAAGCTTTCTTT